This is a list of T cell receptor beta chains from one sample in a study of T-cell memory formation after mild COVID-19. TCRdb reprocessed the 5' RACE reads via MiXCR and lists one record per CDR3 protein. This sample has about 340,000 distinct CDR3 sequences, with 10% to 15% found just once. Input material: PBMCs or a T cell subset sorted from them (not recorded which). The source is a man aged 18-30 years who had mild COVID-19 (a few samples of this study predate the infection). Cell type and time point are not known. Each CDR3 is given with its conserved first and last residue. D genes are given only for firm matches. The size entry is marked missing in some rows and otherwise reads once, few, many or a size class.

V gene	J gene	clone size	D gene	CDR3 protein	CDR3 DNA
TRBV28	TRBJ1-4	-	TRBD1	CASTSSGQAEANEKLFF	TGTGCCAGCACTTCTTCAGGACAGGCGGAGGCTAATGAAAAACTGTTTTTT
TRBV4-1	TRBJ2-4	few	TRBD1	CASSQLGQGSKNIQYF	TGCGCCAGCAGCCAACTCGGACAGGGCTCAAAAAACATTCAGTACTTC
TRBV25-1	TRBJ1-3	few	-	CASSPQGASGNTIYF	TGTGCCAGCAGTCCCCAGGGCGCCTCTGGAAACACCATATATTTT
TRBV7-2	TRBJ2-1	few	-	CASSLDRDTRINEQFF	TGTGCCAGCAGCTTAGATCGGGACACCCGAATCAATGAGCAGTTCTTC
TRBV5-6	TRBJ1-5	-	TRBD1	CASSSTGTGDNQPQHF	TGTGCCAGCAGCTCAACCGGGACAGGGGATAATCAGCCCCAGCATTTT
TRBV6-2/TRBV6-3	TRBJ2-5	few	TRBD2	CASSRGGGWPQETQYF	TGTGCCAGCAGTCGCGGGGGGGGCTGGCCCCAAGAGACCCAGTACTTC
TRBV7-2	TRBJ1-1	few	TRBD1	CASSLMWDRDTEAFF	TGTGCCAGCAGCTTAATGTGGGACAGGGACACTGAAGCTTTCTTT
TRBV11-2	TRBJ2-5	-	-	CASSFPGEETQYF	TGTGCCAGCAGCTTTCCAGGGGAAGAGACCCAGTACTTC
TRBV28	TRBJ1-2	-	-	CASSFLGPGNYGYTF	TGTGCCAGCAGTTTCCTGGGGCCGGGAAACTATGGCTACACCTTC
TRBV6-2/TRBV6-3	TRBJ2-1	-	TRBD2	CASSSFERGGPDEQFF	TGTGCCAGCAGTTCCTTCGAGCGGGGGGGCCCGGATGAGCAGTTCTTC
TRBV29-1	TRBJ2-5	few	TRBD1	CSVDGTGISETQYF	TGCAGCGTTGACGGGACAGGTATCTCGGAGACCCAGTACTTC
TRBV10-2	TRBJ2-5	-	-	CASNDRSTAQYF	TGCGCCAGCAACGACCGCAGCACGGCCCAGTACTTC
TRBV5-1	TRBJ2-1	many	-	CASSLMTAEPNNEQFF	TGCGCCAGCAGCTTGATGACAGCCGAACCTAACAATGAGCAGTTCTTC
TRBV7-8	TRBJ2-5	few	-	CASSPRTHQETQYF	TGTGCCAGCAGCCCCAGGACCCACCAAGAGACCCAGTACTTC
TRBV25-1	TRBJ2-1	few	-	CASSGFRGLPINEQFF	TGTGCCAGCAGTGGATTCAGGGGCCTCCCTATCAATGAGCAGTTCTTC
TRBV5-1	TRBJ2-1	-	-	CASSLNPGRLGNEQFF	TGCGCCAGCAGCTTGAATCCAGGTCGTTTGGGGAATGAGCAGTTCTTC
TRBV7-9	TRBJ2-1	-	TRBD1	CASSLRQGWSYNEQFF	TGTGCCAGCAGCCTTCGACAGGGTTGGTCGTACAATGAGCAGTTCTTC
TRBV12-3/TRBV12-4	TRBJ2-2	few	-	CASSKGGSNTGELFF	TGTGCCAGCAGTAAGGGGGGGTCAAACACCGGGGAGCTGTTTTTT
TRBV4-1	TRBJ2-7	-	-	CASSQDRWRVGSYEQYF	TGCGCCAGCAGCCAAGATCGGTGGAGGGTCGGCTCCTACGAGCAGTACTTC
TRBV7-2	TRBJ2-3	-	-	CASKKSGTSTDTQYF	TGTGCCAGCAAAAAATCCGGGACTAGCACAGATACGCAGTATTTT
TRBV24-1	TRBJ2-3	few	TRBD1	CATSEEQGYTDTQYF	TGTGCCACCAGTGAAGAACAGGGGTACACAGATACGCAGTATTTT
TRBV6-6	TRBJ2-2	few	-	CASIGTINTGELFF	TGTGCCAGCATCGGGACAATTAACACCGGGGAGCTGTTTTTT
TRBV5-6	TRBJ1-1	-	-	CASSSLRGQAFF	TGTGCCAGCAGCTCCCTCAGGGGACAAGCTTTCTTT
TRBV3-1	TRBJ2-6	few	TRBD1	CASSQDFGRDSLSSGANVLTF	TGTGCCAGCAGCCAAGACTTTGGCCGGGACAGCCTCTCCTCTGGGGCCAACGTCCTGACTTTC
TRBV2	TRBJ2-1	few	-	CASTGLYNEQFF	TGTGCCAGCACGGGACTGTACAATGAGCAGTTCTTC
TRBV20-1	TRBJ2-3	many	TRBD2	CSAIGLAEHTDTQYF	TGCAGTGCTATCGGGCTAGCGGAACACACAGATACGCAGTATTTT
TRBV4-1	TRBJ1-1	-	-	CASSPRTASMNTEAFF	TGCGCCAGCAGCCCCAGGACGGCGTCTATGAACACTGAAGCTTTCTTT
TRBV7-2	TRBJ2-3	few	TRBD1	CASSLSQGADTQYF	TGTGCCAGCAGCTTAAGCCAGGGGGCAGATACGCAGTATTTT
TRBV20-1	TRBJ2-5	few	-	CSAPRTGPKETQYF	TGCAGTGCTCCCCGAACAGGGCCTAAAGAGACCCAGTACTTC
TRBV4-3	TRBJ2-5	many	-	CASSQDPAGAGETQYF	TGCGCCAGCAGCCAAGACCCCGCGGGGGCAGGAGAGACCCAGTACTTC
TRBV12-3/TRBV12-4	TRBJ1-1	-	TRBD1	CASSPGQGLNTEAFF	TGTGCCAGCAGTCCGGGACAGGGGTTGAACACTGAAGCTTTCTTT
TRBV6-2/TRBV6-3	TRBJ1-1	few	-	CARKVQGNTEAFF	TGTGCCAGGAAAGTACAGGGGAACACTGAAGCTTTCTTT
TRBV18	TRBJ1-2	few	-	CASSPTQVSPLSARGYTF	TGTGCCAGCTCACCAACCCAAGTCTCTCCACTATCGGCTCGGGGCTACACCTTC
TRBV12-3/TRBV12-4	TRBJ2-1	few	TRBD2	CASSYGTIRNEQFF	TGTGCCAGCAGTTACGGGACTATCCGCAATGAGCAGTTCTTC
TRBV4-3	TRBJ2-5	-	-	CASSQVISGRETQYF	TGCGCCAGCAGCCAAGTGATCTCGGGGAGAGAGACCCAGTACTTC
TRBV7-2	TRBJ1-5	few	TRBD1	CASSPGGSGNQPQHF	TGTGCCAGCAGCCCAGGGGGTTCGGGCAATCAGCCCCAGCATTTT
TRBV28	TRBJ1-6	few	-	CATGNLGRGASPLHF	TGTGCCACCGGTAATTTAGGCCGCGGGGCTTCACCCCTCCACTTT
TRBV5-1	TRBJ2-3	many	-	CASSFPGDDTQYF	TGCGCCAGCAGCTTCCCGGGGGATGATACGCAGTATTTT
TRBV3-1	TRBJ2-4	-	-	CASSQVQGIQYF	TGTGCCAGCAGCCAAGTCCAGGGCATTCAGTACTTC
TRBV5-1	TRBJ2-5	few	-	CASRFAVQGQETQYF	TGCGCCAGCAGATTCGCAGTTCAAGGCCAGGAGACCCAGTACTTC
TRBV12-3/TRBV12-4	TRBJ2-2	few	-	CATYKGGTITGELFF	TGTGCCACCTATAAGGGGGGCACCATCACCGGGGAGCTGTTTTTT
TRBV7-2	TRBJ2-3	many	TRBD2	CASSPSGARGDTQYF	TGTGCCAGCAGCCCGAGCGGGGCCCGGGGAGATACGCAGTATTTT
TRBV7-9	TRBJ2-1	many	-	CASSLWSRSGIYNEQFF	TGTGCCAGCAGCTTATGGTCCCGGTCGGGGATCTACAATGAGCAGTTCTTC
TRBV2	TRBJ1-2	few	-	CASSEKDRRGPANYGYTF	TGTGCCAGCAGTGAAAAAGACAGGAGGGGTCCTGCTAACTATGGCTACACCTTC
TRBV14	TRBJ2-7	few	TRBD1	CASMGQGGSYEQYF	TGTGCCAGCATGGGACAGGGAGGTTCCTACGAGCAGTACTTC
TRBV19	TRBJ2-2	-	TRBD2	CASSRGLAGGNTGELFF	TGTGCCAGTAGTCGTGGACTAGCGGGAGGGAACACCGGGGAGCTGTTTTTT
TRBV29-1	TRBJ2-3	-	TRBD2	CSVARLAGEAGTDTQYF	TGCAGCGTTGCGAGGCTAGCGGGGGAAGCTGGCACAGATACGCAGTATTTT
TRBV11-1	TRBJ1-4	-	-	CASSLGLRGPNEKLFF	TGTGCCAGCAGCTTAGGCCTACGGGGGCCTAATGAAAAACTGTTTTTT
TRBV7-8	TRBJ1-2	many	TRBD1	CASSYPLDRQGNYGYTF	TGTGCCAGCAGCTACCCCCTAGACCGACAGGGGAACTATGGCTACACCTTC
TRBV9	TRBJ2-3	few	-	CASQGNTDTQYF	TGTGCCAGCCAGGGCAACACAGATACGCAGTATTTT
TRBV6-2/TRBV6-3	TRBJ2-1	-	-	CASSTLLRAEQFF	TGTGCCAGCAGTACACTCCTTAGGGCAGAGCAGTTCTTC
TRBV7-9	TRBJ2-1	few	-	CASSSFAGPNEQFF	TGTGCCAGCAGCTCCTTCGCAGGCCCAAATGAGCAGTTCTTC
TRBV12-3/TRBV12-4	TRBJ2-5	-	-	CASSFEQKQETQYF	TGTGCCAGCAGTTTTGAGCAGAAGCAAGAGACCCAGTACTTC
TRBV9	TRBJ2-1	few	TRBD2	CASSPTSGSYNEQFF	TGTGCCAGCAGCCCGACTAGCGGCTCCTACAATGAGCAGTTCTTC
TRBV27	TRBJ2-3	-	-	CASSISTGPDTQYF	TGTGCCAGCAGCATATCTACAGGGCCAGATACGCAGTATTTT
TRBV7-9	TRBJ2-2	few	-	CARDDRVTGAGELFF	TGTGCCAGAGACGACAGGGTGACGGGAGCCGGGGAGCTGTTTTTT
TRBV20-1	TRBJ1-2	few	-	CSAPQGRDYGYTF	TGCAGTGCTCCGCAGGGTCGCGACTATGGCTACACCTTC
TRBV6-5	TRBJ1-5	-	-	CASSPQFRDQPQHF	TGTGCCAGCAGTCCCCAGTTCCGAGATCAGCCCCAGCATTTT
TRBV12-3/TRBV12-4	TRBJ1-5	-	-	CASSLDRVNQPQHF	TGTGCCAGCAGTCTTGACAGAGTCAATCAGCCCCAGCATTTT
TRBV7-2	TRBJ2-5	few	TRBD2	CASNIAGGKKETQYF	TGTGCCAGCAACATAGCGGGGGGAAAGAAAGAGACCCAGTACTTC